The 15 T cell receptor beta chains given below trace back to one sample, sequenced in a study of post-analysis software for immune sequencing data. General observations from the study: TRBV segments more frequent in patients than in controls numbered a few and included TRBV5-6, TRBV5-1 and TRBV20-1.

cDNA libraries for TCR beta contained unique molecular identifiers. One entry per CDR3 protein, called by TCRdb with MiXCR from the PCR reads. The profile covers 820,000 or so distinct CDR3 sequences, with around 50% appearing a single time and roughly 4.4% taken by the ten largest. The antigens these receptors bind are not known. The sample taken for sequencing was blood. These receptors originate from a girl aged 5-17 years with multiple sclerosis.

The CDR3 protein is CASSPHSGTSDYNEQFF. In DNA, the CDR3 is TGCGCCAGCAGCCCCCACTCCGGGACTAGCGACTACAATGAGCAGTTCTTC. The chain has TRBV4-1 and TRBJ2-1, with 10 bases aligning to TRBD2. J lost 3 bases, V lost 4 bases, and 9 bases had no gene match. CDR3 size: 17 residues. CDR1 MGHRA and CDR2 YSYEKL come from the germline V gene.

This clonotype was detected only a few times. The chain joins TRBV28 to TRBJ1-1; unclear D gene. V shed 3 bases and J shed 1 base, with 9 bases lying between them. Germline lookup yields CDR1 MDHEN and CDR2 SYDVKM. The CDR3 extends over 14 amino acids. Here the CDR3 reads CASSLLPGNTEAFF. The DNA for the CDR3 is TGTGCCAGCAGTTTGCTTCCCGGGAACACTGAAGCTTTCTTT.

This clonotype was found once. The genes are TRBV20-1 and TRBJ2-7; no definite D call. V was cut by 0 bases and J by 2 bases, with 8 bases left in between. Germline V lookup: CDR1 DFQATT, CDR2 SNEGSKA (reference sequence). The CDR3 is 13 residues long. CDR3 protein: CSARDDLTYEQYF. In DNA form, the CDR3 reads TGCAGTGCTAGAGATGACCTTACCTACGAGCAGTACTTC.

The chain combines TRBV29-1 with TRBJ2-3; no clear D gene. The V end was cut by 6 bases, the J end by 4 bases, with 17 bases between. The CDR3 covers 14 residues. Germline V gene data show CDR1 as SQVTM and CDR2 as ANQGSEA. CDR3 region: CSVNWIEGPDTQYF. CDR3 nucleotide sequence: TGCAGCGTAAACTGGATCGAAGGCCCAGATACGCAGTATTTT.

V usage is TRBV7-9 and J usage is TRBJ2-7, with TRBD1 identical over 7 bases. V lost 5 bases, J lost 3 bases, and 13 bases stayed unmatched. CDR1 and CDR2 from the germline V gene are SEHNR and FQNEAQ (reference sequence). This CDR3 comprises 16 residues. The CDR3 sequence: CASSLKGQTEFYEQYF. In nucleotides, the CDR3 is TGTGCCAGCAGCCTAAAGGGACAGACCGAATTCTACGAGCAGTACTTC. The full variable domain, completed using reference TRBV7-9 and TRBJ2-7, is DTGVSQNPRHKITKRGQNVTFRCDPISEHNRLYWYRQTLGQGPEFLTYFQNEAQLEKSRLLSDRFSAERPKGSFSTLEIQRTEQGDSAMYLCASSLKGQTEFYEQYFGPGTRLTVT.

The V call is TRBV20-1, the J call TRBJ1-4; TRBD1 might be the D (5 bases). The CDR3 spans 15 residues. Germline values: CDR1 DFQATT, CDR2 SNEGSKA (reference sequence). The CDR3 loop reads CSGMGDSQNNEKLFF. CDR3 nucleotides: TGCAGCGGCATGGGGGATTCCCAAAATAATGAAAAACTGTTTTTT.

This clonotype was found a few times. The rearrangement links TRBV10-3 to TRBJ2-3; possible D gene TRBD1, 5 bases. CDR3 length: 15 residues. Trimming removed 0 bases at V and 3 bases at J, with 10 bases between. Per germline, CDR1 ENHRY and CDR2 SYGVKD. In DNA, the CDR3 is TGTGCCATCAGTGAGTCTGGGGCAGGTACAGATACGCAGTATTTT. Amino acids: CAISESGAGTDTQYF.

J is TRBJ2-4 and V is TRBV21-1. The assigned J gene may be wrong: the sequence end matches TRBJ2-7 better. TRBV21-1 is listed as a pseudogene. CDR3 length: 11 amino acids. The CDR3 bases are TGTGCCAGCAGCAAAGACTCCGAGCAGTACTTC. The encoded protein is CASSKDSEQYF.

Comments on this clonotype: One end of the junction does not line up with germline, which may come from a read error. CDR3 DNA sequence: TGTGCCAGCAGCCTAGATGGGCAGGGCCCAGATACGCAGTATTTT. Translated, it gives CASSLDGQGPDTQYF. This sequence joins TRBV11-2 and TRBJ2-3; maybe TRBD1 (5 bases). This CDR3 comprises 15 residues. CDR1 is SGHAT, CDR2 FQNNGV, per germline.

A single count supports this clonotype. CDR3 residues: CASGTRQGGNQPQHF. CDR3 DNA: TGTGCCAGCGGAACCCGACAGGGGGGCAATCAGCCCCAGCATTTT. The V gene is TRBV12-3 or TRBV12-4, the J gene TRBJ1-5; 9 positions agree with TRBD1. Trimming cost V 8 bases and J 2 bases; bases outside gene matches: 7. This CDR3 region has 15 residues.

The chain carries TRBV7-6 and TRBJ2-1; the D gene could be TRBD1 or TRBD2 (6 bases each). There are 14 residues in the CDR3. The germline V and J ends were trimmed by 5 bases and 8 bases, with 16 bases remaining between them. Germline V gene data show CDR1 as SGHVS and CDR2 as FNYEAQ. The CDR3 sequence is CASSRWGAPHEQFF. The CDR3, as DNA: TGTGCCAGCAGCCGGTGGGGGGCCCCACATGAGCAGTTCTTC.

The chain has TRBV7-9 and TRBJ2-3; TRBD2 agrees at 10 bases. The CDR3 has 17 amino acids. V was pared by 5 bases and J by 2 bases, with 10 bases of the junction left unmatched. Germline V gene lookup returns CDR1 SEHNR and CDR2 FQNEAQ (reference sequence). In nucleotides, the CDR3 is TGTGCCAGCAGCCCCCTCCTTAGCGGGGGGACCACAGATACGCAGTATTTT. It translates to CASSPLLSGGTTDTQYF.

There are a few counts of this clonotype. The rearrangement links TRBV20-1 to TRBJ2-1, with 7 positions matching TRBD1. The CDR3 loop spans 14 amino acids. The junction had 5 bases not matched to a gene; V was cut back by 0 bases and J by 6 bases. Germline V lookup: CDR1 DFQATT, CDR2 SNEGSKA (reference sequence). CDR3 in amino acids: CSARDLTGANEQFF. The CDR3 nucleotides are TGCAGTGCTAGAGATCTCACAGGGGCCAATGAGCAGTTCTTC.

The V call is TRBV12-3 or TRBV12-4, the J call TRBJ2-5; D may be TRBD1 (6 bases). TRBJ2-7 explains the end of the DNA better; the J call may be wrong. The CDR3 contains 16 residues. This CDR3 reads CASSPGDRPTLYEQYF. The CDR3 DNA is TGTGCCAGCAGTCCCGGCGACAGGCCAACTCTCTACGAGCAGTACTTC.

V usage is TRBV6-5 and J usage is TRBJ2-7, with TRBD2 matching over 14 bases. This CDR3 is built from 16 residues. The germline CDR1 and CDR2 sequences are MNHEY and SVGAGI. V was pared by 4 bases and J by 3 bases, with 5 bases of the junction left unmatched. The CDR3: CASSFSTSGGDYEQYF. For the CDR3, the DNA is TGTGCCAGCAGTTTCTCGACTAGCGGGGGGGACTACGAGCAGTACTTC.